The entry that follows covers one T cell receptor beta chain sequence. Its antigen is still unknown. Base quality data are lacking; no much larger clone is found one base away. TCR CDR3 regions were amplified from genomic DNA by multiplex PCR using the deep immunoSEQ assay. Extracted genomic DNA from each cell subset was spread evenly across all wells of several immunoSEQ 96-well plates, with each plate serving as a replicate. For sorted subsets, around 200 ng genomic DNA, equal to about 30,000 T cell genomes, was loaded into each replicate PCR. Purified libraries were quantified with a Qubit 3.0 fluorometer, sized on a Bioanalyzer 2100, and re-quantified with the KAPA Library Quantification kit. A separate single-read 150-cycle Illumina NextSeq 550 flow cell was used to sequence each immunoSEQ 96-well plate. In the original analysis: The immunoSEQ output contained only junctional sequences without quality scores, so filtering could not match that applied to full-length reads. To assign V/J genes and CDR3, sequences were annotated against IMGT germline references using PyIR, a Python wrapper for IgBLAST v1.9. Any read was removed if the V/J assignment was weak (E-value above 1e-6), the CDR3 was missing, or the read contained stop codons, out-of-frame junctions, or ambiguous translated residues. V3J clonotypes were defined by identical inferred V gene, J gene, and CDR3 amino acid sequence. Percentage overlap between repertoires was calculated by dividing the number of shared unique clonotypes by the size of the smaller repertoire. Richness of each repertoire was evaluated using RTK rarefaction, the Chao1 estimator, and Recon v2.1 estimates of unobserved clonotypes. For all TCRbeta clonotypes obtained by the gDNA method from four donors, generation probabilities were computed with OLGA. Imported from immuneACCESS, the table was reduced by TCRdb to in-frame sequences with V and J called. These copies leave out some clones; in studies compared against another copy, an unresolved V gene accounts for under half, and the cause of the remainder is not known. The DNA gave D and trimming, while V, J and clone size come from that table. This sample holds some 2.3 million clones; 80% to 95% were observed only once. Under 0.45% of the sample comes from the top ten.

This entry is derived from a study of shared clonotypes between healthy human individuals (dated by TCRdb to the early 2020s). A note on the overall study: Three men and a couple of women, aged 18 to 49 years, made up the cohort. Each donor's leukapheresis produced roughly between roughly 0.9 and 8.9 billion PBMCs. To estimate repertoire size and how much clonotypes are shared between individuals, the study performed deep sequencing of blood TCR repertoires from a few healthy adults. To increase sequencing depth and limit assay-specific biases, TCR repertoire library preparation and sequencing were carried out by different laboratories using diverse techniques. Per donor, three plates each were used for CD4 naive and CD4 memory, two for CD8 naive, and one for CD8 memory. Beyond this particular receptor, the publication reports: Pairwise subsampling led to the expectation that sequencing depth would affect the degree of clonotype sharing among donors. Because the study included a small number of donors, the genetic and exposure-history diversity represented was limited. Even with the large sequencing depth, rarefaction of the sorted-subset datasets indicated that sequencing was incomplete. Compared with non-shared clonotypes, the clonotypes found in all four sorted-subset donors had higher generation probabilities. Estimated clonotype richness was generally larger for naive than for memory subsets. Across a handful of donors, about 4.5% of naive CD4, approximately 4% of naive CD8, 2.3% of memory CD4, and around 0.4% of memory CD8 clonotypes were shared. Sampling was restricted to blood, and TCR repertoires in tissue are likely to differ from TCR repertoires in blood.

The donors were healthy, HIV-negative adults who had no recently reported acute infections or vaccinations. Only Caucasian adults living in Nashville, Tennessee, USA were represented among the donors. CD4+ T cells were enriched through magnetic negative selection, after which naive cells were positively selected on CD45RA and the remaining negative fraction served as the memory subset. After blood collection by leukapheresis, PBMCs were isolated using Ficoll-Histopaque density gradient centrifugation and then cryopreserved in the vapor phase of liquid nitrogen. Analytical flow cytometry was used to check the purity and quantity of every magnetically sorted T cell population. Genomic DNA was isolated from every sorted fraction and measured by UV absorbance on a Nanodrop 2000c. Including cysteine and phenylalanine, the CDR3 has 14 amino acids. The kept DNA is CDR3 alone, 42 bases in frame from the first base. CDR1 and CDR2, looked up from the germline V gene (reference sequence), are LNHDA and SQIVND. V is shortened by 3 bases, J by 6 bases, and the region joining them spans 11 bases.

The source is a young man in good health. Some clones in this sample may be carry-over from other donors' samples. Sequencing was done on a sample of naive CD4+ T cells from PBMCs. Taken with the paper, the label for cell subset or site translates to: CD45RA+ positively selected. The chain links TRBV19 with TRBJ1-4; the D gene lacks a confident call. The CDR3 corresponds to CASSISGRDEKLFF. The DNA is TGTGCCAGTAGTATCTCAGGAAGGGATGAAAAACTGTTTTTT.